This TCR beta chain was obtained from a study of shared clonotypes between healthy human individuals. Remarks on this clone: Its antigen is not identified.

Study outcomes and limitations: Clonotype sharing among donors likely depends on sequencing depth. Rarefaction showed sorted-subset sequencing was incomplete despite large depth.

In the original processing: Owing to the provision of junction-only sequences devoid of quality scores by immunoSEQ, filtering differed. The protocol was immunoSEQ multiplex PCR, while the TCRdb copy is restricted to in-frame clones and leaves out a portion. V and J calls and clone size follow that table, whereas D and trimming were derived from the DNA. In the table there are about a million clones, over 75% of which are singletons. Germline V CDR1 and CDR2: SGHAT, FQNNGV. The V end was cut by 5 bases, the J end by 6 bases, with 17 bases between. This CDR3 contains 14 residues. The sequenced sample consisted of memory CD4+ T cells sorted from blood. Subset noted: CD45RA-negative fraction. V is TRBV11-2 and J is TRBJ2-7; D is unclear. This receptor was obtained from a man between 18 and 35 years old in good health. In DNA form, the CDR3 reads TGTGCCAGCAGCGATCTTGCCGGTCGCGCCGAGCAGTACTTC. This codes for CASSDLAGRAEQYF.